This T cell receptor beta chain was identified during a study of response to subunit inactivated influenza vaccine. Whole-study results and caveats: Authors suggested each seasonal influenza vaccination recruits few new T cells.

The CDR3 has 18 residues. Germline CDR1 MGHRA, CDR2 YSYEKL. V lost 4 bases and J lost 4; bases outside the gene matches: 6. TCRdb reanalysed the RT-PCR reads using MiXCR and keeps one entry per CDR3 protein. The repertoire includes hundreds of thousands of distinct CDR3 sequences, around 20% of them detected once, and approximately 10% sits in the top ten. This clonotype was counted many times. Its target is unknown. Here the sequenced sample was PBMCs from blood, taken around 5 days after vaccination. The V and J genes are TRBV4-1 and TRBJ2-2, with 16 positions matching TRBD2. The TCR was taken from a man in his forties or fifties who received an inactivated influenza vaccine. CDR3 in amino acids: CASSRGLAGGPSTGELFF. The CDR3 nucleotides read TGCGCCAGCAGCCGGGGACTAGCGGGGGGGCCAAGCACCGGGGAGCTGTTTTTT.